Each of the 8 T cell receptor beta chains below was sequenced from the same sample in a study of T cell changes during pregnancy in multiple sclerosis. Libraries were prepared by immunoSEQ multiplex PCR; TCRdb keeps only in-frame clonotypes and omits some of them. The profile shows about 120,000 clones, 85% to 95% of them singletons. The source was peripheral blood, collected before pregnancy. These TCRs come from a female donor with multiple sclerosis, enrolled in a pregnancy study.

The gene calls are TRBV2 and TRBJ2-7; weak D call: TRBD1 (5 bases). Between the trimmed V and J ends, which lost 3 bases and 3 bases, there was a span of 9 bases. Germline lookup yields CDR1 SNHLY and CDR2 FYNNEI. The CDR3 has 13 residues. The CDR3 is CASSDRALYEQYF. CDR3 coding DNA: TGTGCCAGCAGTGACAGGGCCCTCTACGAGCAGTACTTC.

The chain employs TRBV28 and TRBJ2-7; a possible D gene is TRBD2 (6 bases). CDR3 size: 14 residues. Germline assignment: CDR1 MDHEN and CDR2 SYDVKM. Trimming shortened V by 3 bases and J by 4 bases, and 13 bases separated the two germline ends. The CDR3 bases are TGTGCCAGCAGTTTTTCGGGACTCCAATACGAGCAGTACTTC. This gives the protein CASSFSGLQYEQYF.

CDR3 protein: CASSRDRLGGELFF. CDR3 nucleotide sequence: TGCGCCAGCAGCCGGGACAGATTGGGCGGGGAGCTGTTTTTT. The chain links TRBV10-1 to TRBJ2-2; 7 nucleotides line up with TRBD1. Germline loops: CDR1 WNHNN, CDR2 SYGVQD (reference sequence). The CDR3 is 14 amino acids. The V segment lost 6 bases and the J segment 7 bases; nucleotides outside the gene matches: 8.

The chain employs TRBV7-3 and TRBJ2-3, with D possibly TRBD1 on 6 matching bases. This CDR3 comprises 12 residues. The V end was cut by 5 bases, the J end by 9 bases, with 12 bases between. Germline assignment: CDR1 SGHTA and CDR2 FQGTGA. CDR3 in amino acids: CASSPTGYTQYF. CDR3 DNA: TGTGCCAGCAGCCCTACAGGGTACACGCAGTATTTT. Full variable domain (missing parts from reference TRBV7-3 and TRBJ2-3): GAGVSQTPSNKVTEKGKYVELRCDPISGHTALYWYRQSLGQGPEFLIYFQGTGAADDSGLPNDRFFAVRPEGSVSTLKIQRTERGDSAVYLCASSPTGYTQYFGPGTRLTVL.

The chain joins TRBV27 to TRBJ2-2; 11 bases agree with TRBD1. Germline V gene data show CDR1 as MNHEY and CDR2 as SMNVEV (reference sequence). This CDR3 contains 17 residues. V lost 4 bases to trimming and J lost 2 bases; unmatched junction nucleotides: 6. The CDR3 region has the DNA TGTGCCAGCAGTTCCTGGACAGGGGGCGAAAACACCGGGGAGCTGTTTTTT. Protein sequence: CASSSWTGGENTGELFF.

This chain connects TRBV19 to TRBJ2-6; 11 bases match TRBD2. The CDR3 is 19 amino acids. Looked up from germline, CDR1 is LNHDA and CDR2 is SQIVND (reference sequence). J gave up 1 base and V 5 bases, and 10 bases lay outside the gene matches. The CDR3 coding sequence is TGTGCCAGTAGTCCCCTAGCGGGAGGAACATTTTCTGGGGCCAACGTCCTGACTTTC. This encodes CASSPLAGGTFSGANVLTF. Looking up the rest from reference TRBV19 and TRBJ2-6 gives the full variable domain: DGGITQSPKYLFRKEGQNVTLSCEQNLNHDAMYWYRQDPGQGLRLIYYSQIVNDFQKGDIAEGYSVSREKKESFPLTVTSAQKNPTAFYLCASSPLAGGTFSGANVLTFGAGSRLTVL.

The chain uses TRBV5-1 and TRBJ2-6; 9 nucleotides align to TRBD2. V trimming: 1 base; J trimming: 4 bases; junction bases outside the gene matches: 3. CDR1 is SGHRS, CDR2 YFSETQ, per germline. The length of the CDR3 is 16 residues. Here the CDR3 reads CASSLLAGKGANVLTF. CDR3 DNA: TGCGCCAGCAGCTTGCTAGCGGGAAAGGGGGCCAACGTCCTGACTTTC.

Of note for this clone: The junction shows a germline mismatch at one end, possibly a read error. The sample has other DNA sequences that encode this CDR3 too. The chain employs TRBV5-1 and TRBJ2-1, with TRBD2 matching 8 bases. CDR1 is SGHRS and CDR2 is YFSETQ in the germline V gene. The CDR3 length is 16 residues. CDR3: CASSLVLAGSDNEQFF. In DNA, the CDR3 is TGTGCCAGCAGCTTGGTTTTAGCGGGAAGCGACAATGAGCAGTTCTTC. Filled out from reference TRBV5-1 and TRBJ2-1, the complete variable domain reads KAGVTQTPRYLIKTRGQQVTLSCSPISGHRSVSWYQQTPGQGLQFLFEYFSETQRNKGNFPGRFSGRQFSNSRSEMNVSTLELGDSALYLCASSLVLAGSDNEQFFGPGTRLTVL.